This T cell receptor beta chain is from a study of T cells in Graves' hyperthyroidism and ophthalmopathy (dated by TCRdb to between 2018 and 2021). A note on the overall study: Peripheral blood was collected at initial diagnosis, before any treatment. The paper describes TCR Vbeta CDR3 sequencing of about 140 peripheral blood samples, made up of 43 ophthalmopathy patients, approximately 76 hyperthyroidism patients and 17 progressor patients. In more than five Graves' hyperthyroidism patients, the study also compared T-cell repertoires from thyroid tissue with T-cell repertoires from blood. Prospective prediction of ophthalmopathy was tested in an independent validation cohort of approximately 19 hyperthyroidism patients and some 17 patients who later progressed to ophthalmopathy. For training and testing, the roughly 97 patients in the discovery cohort were randomly divided in a 7:3 ratio. Following sampling, methimazole starting at 30 mg daily was given to hyperthyroidism patients, and high-dose intravenous methylprednisolone was given to ophthalmopathy patients. To identify distinguishing TCR V-J signatures, a discovery cohort of about 100 patients was used, comprising 43 with Graves' ophthalmopathy and around 57 with stable Graves' hyperthyroidism.

On the study overall, not on this receptor specifically: During validation, the model predicted progression to ophthalmopathy a median of around 7 months ahead of onset, with around 71% sensitivity and roughly 72% specificity. A model built on a 13 V-J signature distinguished ophthalmopathy from stable hyperthyroidism, reaching around 88% sensitivity and under 84% specificity in cross-validation and 80%/75% in testing. Sample size was not statistically predetermined, and blinding of investigators to group allocation was not performed. Most expanded thyroid clonotypes (frequency above 0.001) were also found in blood, which suggests that blood repertoires may mirror thyroid immune responses.

Stable Graves' hyperthyroidism was defined as no progression to ophthalmopathy during 18 months of follow-up. Hyperthyroidism patients were newly diagnosed, with disease duration under 2 months, and aged 18 to 65 years. Any patient with an uncontrolled infection, another autoimmune disease, pregnancy or lactation was excluded. Clinical symptoms, serum thyroxine and TRAb, thyroid ultrasound, and orbital computed tomography formed the basis for the diagnoses. Ficoll-Paque density gradient centrifugation was used to isolate PBMCs from 8.5 to 10 ml of fresh peripheral blood. Total RNA was extracted with Trizol reagent, and quality was checked on an Agilent 2100 Bioanalyzer. This clonotype showed up many times. This clone's antigen is unknown. Per-base qualities were not stored, and no clone one base away is much larger. Amplification of TCR beta CDR3 regions was carried out from RNA transcripts. The first round of RT-PCR for the TCR CDR3 was performed with the HTBI primer set and the Qiagen OneStep RT-PCR kit. Libraries were constructed in a second round of multiplex PCR, after which size selection and purification were carried out. Sequencing of the libraries was done on an Illumina HiSeq2000 using paired-end 100 bp reads. For the original study's pipeline: SOAPnuke was used to process the raw data, throwing out any read that contained adapters or uncalled bases, had a mean Phred below 15, or lacked an exact constant-primer or identifier match. High-quality paired reads were merged with COPE v1.2.5, and unique nucleotide sequences were defined as clonotypes. MiTCR v1.1 was used to align clonotypes to the IMGT TRBV, TRBD and TRBJ reference segments. The analysis included only V-J combinations with a frequency above 0.0001, which together covered roughly 99% of the repertoires. A TCS score was defined as the ratio of F50 (clonal expansion) to E x V (chaos), with BLOSUM62-based TCRdist applied between CDR3 peptides within each V-J. Welch's t-statistics and random forest reduced some 510 V-J features to 13, which were used in a naive Bayes classifier (R e1071). The raw public reads went through TCRdb reprocessing: fastp at Q25, MiXCR clone calling, in-frame beta chains kept. Entries are consolidated by CDR3 protein sequence, retaining the most common genes and DNA. Clone size and V and J calls follow TCRdb, not the original study. Across this sample there are 210,000 or so distinct CDR3 sequences, with 17% seen only once. The top ten hold around 50% of the sample.

The sequencing sample was made of blood. The receptor was isolated from a man aged 45-60 years with Graves' hyperthyroidism.

The CDR3 has the sequence CASSYTRANEKLFF. The bases are TGTGCCAGCAGTTACACTCGGGCTAATGAAAAACTGTTTTTT. The chain employs TRBV27 and TRBJ1-4; no D segment can be confidently identified. A distance of 9 bases separates the germline ends of V and J, which lose 4 bases and 3 bases respectively. Reading from cysteine to phenylalanine, the CDR3 counts 14 amino acids. Here the CDR3 DNA is all that survives: 42 bases in frame from base 1. The germline V gene (reference sequence) gives CDR1 as MNHEY and CDR2 as SMNVEV.